This note documents a single T cell receptor beta chain sequence. The antigen is not known. These data originate in a study of cytotoxic CD8 clonotypes in ibrutinib-treated CLL. Study overall: Within the patient group, approximately 10 were relapsed/refractory and some 15 treatment-naive, and some 18 were IGHV unmutated. Study-level findings and limits: T-cell clonality at baseline went above that of age-matched healthy donors and rose and fell with circulating CD8+ T-cell counts.

Only in-frame clones appear in the TCRdb table, and some are missing; sequencing was by immunoSEQ multiplex PCR. The repertoire includes about 130,000 clones, 80% to 90% of them detected once, and around 3.3% sits in the top ten. Looked up from germline, CDR1 is GTSNPN and CDR2 is SVGIG (reference sequence). Losses at the gene ends were 1 base for V and 3 bases for J; bases not matched to a gene: 1. This CDR3 contains 13 residues. Sequences were derived from PBMCs, sampled after 24 months of ibrutinib treatment. The source is a human donor with chronic lymphocytic leukemia. This sequence joins TRBV30 and TRBJ1-1; 8 positions agree with TRBD1. CDR3 DNA sequence: TGTGCCTGGAGTGGACAGGGGTACACTGAAGCTTTCTTT. Its protein product is CAWSGQGYTEAFF.